These 3 T cell receptor beta chains were sequenced from one sample in a study of cytomegalovirus exposure and HLA in healthy donors. Both 60 Vbeta primers and 13 Jbeta primers went into the PCR. Here immunoSEQ multiplex PCR was the method, and the copy in TCRdb shows in-frame clones only, minus some. The sample has fewer than 120,000 clones, over 60% seen once. The sample consisted of PBMCs. Receptor source: a woman aged 30 to 39 in good health and CMV-seronegative.

The V gene is TRBV7-9, the J gene TRBJ1-1; D ambiguous. Trimming shortened V by 6 bases and J by 0 bases, and 11 bases separated the two germline ends. Germline loops: CDR1 SEHNR, CDR2 FQNEAQ (reference sequence). The length of the CDR3 is 14 residues. The CDR3 sequence: CASSQAPMNTEAFF. CDR3 coding DNA: TGTGCCAGCAGTCAGGCACCCATGAACACTGAAGCTTTCTTT.

This clone has a single count. The gene calls are TRBV30 and TRBJ2-1, with 8 nucleotides matching TRBD2. This CDR3 is built from 13 residues. Trimming took 3 bases from V and 9 from J; bases not matched to a gene: 7. Germline CDR1 GTSNPN, CDR2 SVGIG (reference sequence). The CDR3 sequence: CAWRYRGGIEQFF. The CDR3 nucleotides read TGTGCCTGGAGATATCGGGGGGGGATTGAGCAGTTCTTC.

The rearrangement uses TRBV2 and TRBJ2-3; D not resolved. The germline CDR1 and CDR2 sequences are SNHLY and FYNNEI. This CDR3 is 18 amino acids long. Trimming cost V 1 base and J 4 bases, with 21 bases left between them. In DNA form, the CDR3 reads TGTGCCAGCAGTGAAGTTGTGTCGGCCGCAGAAGAGGCAGATACGCAGTATTTT. The encoded protein is CASSEVVSAAEEADTQYF. Filled out from reference TRBV2 and TRBJ2-3, the complete variable domain reads EPEVTQTPSHQVTQMGQEVILRCVPISNHLYFYWYRQILGQKVEFLVSFYNNEISEKSEIFDDQFSVERPDGSNFTLKIRSTKLEDSAMYFCASSEVVSAAEEADTQYFGPGTRLTVL.